Below, 8 T cell receptor beta chains from the same sample are listed, as sequenced in a study of OX40 agonist ivuxolimab in advanced cancers. The repertoire was sequenced with immunoSEQ multiplex PCR; TCRdb's copy has only in-frame clones and lacks some. The repertoire has 8,500 to 10,000 clones, roughly nine tenths of them found once; the top ten carry roughly 12%. Source: CD4+ or CD8+ T cells sorted from blood, taken in a trial of the OX40 agonist ivuxolimab. These TCRs come from an adult with an advanced solid tumor such as melanoma, head and neck, liver or kidney cancer.

This sequence joins TRBV12-5 and TRBJ2-1; 10 bases match TRBD2. The CDR3 consists of 16 residues. The ends lost 4 bases at V and 9 bases at J; junction bases unmatched: 12. Germline CDR1 reads LGHNT; CDR2 reads FRNRAP. The CDR3 DNA is TGTGCTAGTGGTTCCAATAGCGGGAGGTATGTGATTGAGCAGTTCTTC. Protein: CASGSNSGRYVIEQFF.

The J gene is TRBJ2-5, the V gene TRBV11-2; a possible D gene is TRBD1 (5 bases). This CDR3 contains 15 residues. Germline lookup yields CDR1 SGHAT and CDR2 FQNNGV. Trimming took 5 bases from V and 1 from J, leaving 14 bases between them. DNA of the CDR3: TGTGCCAGCAGCAAACGCCAGGGTTCCCAAGAGACCCAGTACTTC. It specifies CASSKRQGSQETQYF.

The CDR3 spells CAWSVRTGDGYTF. In nucleotides, the CDR3 is TGTGCCTGGAGTGTAAGGACAGGGGATGGCTACACCTTC. The J gene is TRBJ1-2, the V gene TRBV30; 9 nucleotides match TRBD1. Germline loops: CDR1 GTSNPN, CDR2 SVGIG (reference sequence). The CDR3 extends over 13 amino acids. V dropped 0 bases and J dropped 6; count of bases not matched to a gene: 2.

The rearrangement links TRBV5-1 to TRBJ2-5, with 12 bases aligning to TRBD1. The CDR3 spans 19 residues. CDR1 and CDR2 (germline): SGHRS, YFSETQ. After removal of 1 base from V and 0 bases from J, the junction contained 10 bases not matched to a gene. For the CDR3, the DNA is TGCGCCAGCAGCTTGTCCACCCGGGACAGGGGGCCTTACCAAGAGACCCAGTACTTC. Protein: CASSLSTRDRGPYQETQYF.

The DNA for the CDR3 is TGTGCCAGCAGCTTGATAGCGGGAGGCCGTAATGAGCAGTTCTTC. It encodes CASSLIAGGRNEQFF. The genes are TRBV5-4 and TRBJ2-1; 10 bases agree with TRBD2. Germline CDR1 is SGHNT and CDR2 is YYREEE (reference sequence). This CDR3 region has 15 residues. Trimming at V came to 1 base and at J to 7 bases, leaving 5 bases not matched to a gene.

The chain recombines TRBV5-1 with TRBJ2-1; D remains ambiguous. The CDR3 has 14 residues. Trimming removed 0 bases at V and 4 bases at J, with 8 bases between. Germline V gene data show CDR1 as SGHRS and CDR2 as YFSETQ. DNA for the CDR3: TGCGCCAGCAGCTTGGCCGCGAGTTACAATGAGCAGTTCTTC. Translation: CASSLAASYNEQFF.

J is TRBJ2-5 and V is TRBV28, with TRBD1 matching over 10 bases. V lost 4 bases and J lost 0; bases outside the gene matches: 5. Germline assignment: CDR1 MDHEN and CDR2 SYDVKM. This CDR3 has 16 amino acids. In DNA form, the CDR3 reads TGTGCCAGCAGTTCCTGGACAGGGGGGTACCAAGAGACCCAGTACTTC. Translated, it gives CASSSWTGGYQETQYF.

About this clone: At the DNA level, this CDR3 is encoded by other sequences in the same sample as well. This chain joins TRBV29-1 and TRBJ2-2; D ambiguous. Between the trimmed V and J ends, which lost 4 bases and 5 bases, there was a span of 5 bases. Germline-derived CDR1 and CDR2 are SQVTM and ANQGSEA. The CDR3 is made up of 11 amino acids. CDR3 in DNA: TGCAGCGTTGTGGGGACCGGGGAGCTGTTTTTT. It specifies CSVVGTGELFF.